This T cell receptor (beta chain) is drawn from a study of T-cell memory formation after mild COVID-19. General study points: Clones that contracted from day 15 to 85 were balanced CD4/CD8, while later expanders leaned CD4+. Whether second-wave clones peaking at day 37 were SARS-CoV-2 specific went unconfirmed.

Worth noting for this clonotype: Its target is not known.

The germline V and J ends were trimmed by 7 bases and 6 bases, with 12 bases remaining between them. Per the germline V gene, CDR1 is SGHRS and CDR2 is YFSETQ. The CDR3 extends over 12 amino acids. TCRdb reanalysed the 5' RACE reads using MiXCR and keeps one entry per CDR3 protein. The sample carries 160,000 or so distinct CDR3 sequences, 25% to 40% recorded once. This TCR was sampled from an adult woman who had mild COVID-19 (a few samples of this study predate the infection). Cell type and time point are not known. This sequence joins TRBV5-1 and TRBJ2-3, with D possibly being TRBD1 (6 bases). What was sequenced was PBMCs or a T cell subset sorted from them (not recorded which). The CDR3 coding sequence is TGCGCCAGCTGGGGACATTTGGATACGCAGTATTTT. Its translation is CASWGHLDTQYF.